This paragraph covers one T cell receptor (beta chain) sequence. Authors' data handling: Amplification of reference gene primers provided the estimated nucleated cell counts. Profiling relied on immunoSEQ multiplex PCR, and the TCRdb table lists in-frame clones only, not all of them. That table gives V, J and clone size, and the DNA gave D and trimming. The data contain 250,000 to 300,000 clones, less than 85% of them singletons. These data are taken from a study of blood T cell repertoires in COVID-19. On the study more broadly: The cDNA or gDNA used as material had been derived from T cells, B-cell-depleted T cells, or PBMCs.

V shed 3 bases and J 4 bases; nucleotides not matched to a gene: 9. Germline-derived CDR1 and CDR2 are KGHSH and LQKENI. This CDR3 is built from 17 residues. This receptor was taken from a woman aged 18-30 years with acute or convalescent COVID-19. Sequencing input: peripheral blood. The chain carries TRBV18 and TRBJ2-2; TRBD1 matches 9 bases. The CDR3 sequence: CASSPPSGTGFTGELFF. The DNA of the CDR3 is TGTGCCAGCTCACCGCCTTCCGGGACAGGGTTCACCGGGGAGCTGTTTTTT. The whole variable domain, filled in from reference TRBV18 and TRBJ2-2, reads NAGVMQNPRHLVRRRGQEARLRCSPMKGHSHVYWYRQLPEEGLKFMVYLQKENIIDESGMPKERFSAEFPKEGPSILRIQQVVRGDSAAYFCASSPPSGTGFTGELFFGEGSRLTVL.